This entry lists 29 T cell receptor beta chains sequenced from one sample in a study of a mutant IDH1 vaccine in newly diagnosed glioma. Time point denoted: week 35, safety follow-up. Every vaccine dose comprised 300 ug of mutant IDH1 20-mer peptide plus topical imiquimod. TCRdb's copy holds only in-frame clones and misses some; the assay was immunoSEQ multiplex PCR. The top ten clones hold about 4% of a sample with around 50,000 clones, approximately 80% of them seen once. These receptors' antigens are unknown. This material consisted of PBMCs, taken from a glioma patient whose treatment included an IDH1 peptide vaccine. The receptors were gathered from a woman younger than 30 with glioma.

In this sample, this clone turned up a few times. The chain recombines TRBV2 with TRBJ1-5; 10 bases fit TRBD1. The CDR3 length is 14 residues. The V and J ends lost 7 bases and 6 bases, in that order; junction bases with no gene match: 6. Per the germline V gene, CDR1 is SNHLY and CDR2 is FYNNEI. The CDR3 coding sequence is TGTGCCAGCACCCCCGACAGGGGGCCTCAGCCCCAGCATTTT. This translates into CASTPDRGPQPQHF. Full variable domain (missing parts from reference TRBV2 and TRBJ1-5): EPEVTQTPSHQVTQMGQEVILRCVPISNHLYFYWYRQILGQKVEFLVSFYNNEISEKSEIFDDQFSVERPDGSNFTLKIRSTKLEDSAMYFCASTPDRGPQPQHFGDGTRLSIL.

V gene TRBV19 combines with J gene TRBJ2-5, with D tentatively TRBD1 (5 bases). Looked up from germline, CDR1 is LNHDA and CDR2 is SQIVND (reference sequence). The CDR3 extends over 15 amino acids. Trimming took 2 bases from V and 3 from J, leaving 13 bases between them. The CDR3 nucleotides read TGTGCCAGTAGTATAACTTCGATAGGGGAAGAGACCCAGTACTTC. This gives the protein CASSITSIGEETQYF.

The chain couples TRBV19 to TRBJ2-1; maybe TRBD2 (6 bases). Germline V gene sequence: CDR1 LNHDA, CDR2 SQIVND (reference sequence). Trimming pared 3 bases from V and 10 bases from J, leaving 13 bases between. The CDR3 is 13 residues long. The CDR3: CASSMGGDSEQFF. The DNA for the CDR3 is TGTGCCAGTAGTATGGGAGGCGACAGCGAGCAGTTCTTC.

This chain uses TRBV30 with TRBJ1-1; 12 bases agree with TRBD1. Germline loops: CDR1 GTSNPN, CDR2 SVGIG (reference sequence). Trimming at V came to 3 bases and at J to 5 bases, leaving 4 bases not matched to a gene. The CDR3 length is 14 residues. CDR3 coding DNA: TGTGCCTGGAGGGGGACAGGGGGCCAGACTGAAGCTTTCTTT. This gives the protein CAWRGTGGQTEAFF.

V gene TRBV6-5 combines with J gene TRBJ2-5; weak D call: TRBD1 (7 bases). CDR1 is MNHEY and CDR2 is SVGAGI in the germline V gene. V was trimmed by 6 bases and J by 5 bases, leaving 13 bases between them. The length of the CDR3 is 13 residues. CDR3 loop: CASRPPGGETQYF. The CDR3 nucleotides are TGTGCCAGCAGACCCCCAGGGGGGGAGACCCAGTACTTC.

The V and J genes are TRBV12-5 and TRBJ1-5; D is undetermined. V lost 3 bases and J 4 bases, leaving 4 bases between the germline ends. CDR1 LGHNT and CDR2 FRNRAP come from the germline V gene. The CDR3 contains 12 residues. The CDR3, as DNA: TGTGCTAGTGGTTTTGATAATCAGCCCCAGCATTTT. Translating it yields CASGFDNQPQHF.

This clone was counted only a few times. The chain employs TRBV6-6 and TRBJ1-1; possible D gene TRBD1, 6 bases. Trimming stripped 5 bases from V and 6 bases from J, with 16 bases between. Germline assignment: CDR1 MNHNY and CDR2 SVGAGI (reference sequence). This CDR3 is built from 14 residues. CDR3 protein: CASSGGGGRAEAFF. The CDR3 nucleotides are TGTGCCAGCAGTGGCGGTGGGGGGCGGGCTGAAGCTTTCTTT.

This clone was observed once. J is TRBJ2-7 and V is TRBV7-2, with D tentatively TRBD2 (5 bases). V lost 1 base, J lost 5 bases, and 15 bases lay in between. Germline-derived CDR1 and CDR2 are SGHTA and FQGNSA. CDR3 length: 15 residues. This chain's CDR3 is CASSLVGLQANEQYF. CDR3 DNA sequence: TGTGCCAGCAGCTTAGTCGGACTCCAAGCCAACGAGCAGTACTTC.

The chain combines TRBV29-1 with TRBJ1-1; maybe TRBD1 (6 bases). V was pared by 3 bases and J by 1 base, with 6 bases between. Germline V lookup: CDR1 SQVTM, CDR2 ANQGSEA. The CDR3 loop spans 12 amino acids. Written as DNA, the CDR3 is TGCAGCGTTGAGGGACAGAACACTGAAGCTTTCTTT. It translates to CSVEGQNTEAFF.

This clone has more than one count but fewer than ten. The rearrangement joins TRBV10-3 to TRBJ1-2; D call uncertain. V gave up 3 bases and J gave up 4 bases, with 12 bases separating them. Per germline, CDR1 ENHRY and CDR2 SYGVKD. The CDR3 is 14 amino acids. The CDR3 DNA sequence: TGTGCCATCAGTGACAGTCGCGTTAGCTATGGCTACACCTTC. Amino acid sequence: CAISDSRVSYGYTF.

The rearrangement links TRBV27 to TRBJ2-7; a possible D gene is TRBD1 (6 bases). Germline V gene lookup returns CDR1 MNHEY and CDR2 SMNVEV (reference sequence). V was pared by 2 bases and J by 1 base, with 9 bases between. The CDR3 contains 14 residues. CDR3 sequence (DNA): TGTGCCAGCAGTTTACAGGGGTCGTCCTACGAGCAGTACTTC. This encodes CASSLQGSSYEQYF.

The chain combines TRBV19 with TRBJ1-2, with no clear D. This CDR3 spans 12 amino acids. In germline, CDR1 is LNHDA, CDR2 SQIVND (reference sequence). V shed 7 bases and J shed 5 bases, with 11 bases lying between them. CDR3 DNA: TGTGCCAGTACCCACACTTATTATGGCTACACCTTC. Protein sequence: CASTHTYYGYTF.

This clone was seen once. V usage is TRBV6-5 and J usage is TRBJ1-5, with D perhaps matching TRBD1 (6 bases). The CDR3 sequence is 15 residues long. In germline, CDR1 is MNHEY, CDR2 SVGAGI. V was trimmed by 5 bases and J by 3 bases, leaving 14 bases between them. In DNA form, the CDR3 reads TGTGCCAGCAGTCTGGACAGCACGAACAATCAGCCCCAGCATTTT. This translates into CASSLDSTNNQPQHF.

This clone was found a few times. V and J are TRBV19 and TRBJ2-5; 8 positions match TRBD1. Trimming cost V 5 bases and J 5 bases; bases outside gene matches: 10. The CDR3 runs to 15 residues. Germline V CDR1 and CDR2: LNHDA, SQIVND (reference sequence). The CDR3 DNA sequence: TGTGCCAGTAGTGGTCGACAGGGGCGCGGTGAGACCCAGTACTTC. Translated: CASSGRQGRGETQYF. Based on the CDR3 plus reference TRBV19 and TRBJ2-5, the full variable domain is DGGITQSPKYLFRKEGQNVTLSCEQNLNHDAMYWYRQDPGQGLRLIYYSQIVNDFQKGDIAEGYSVSREKKESFPLTVTSAQKNPTAFYLCASSGRQGRGETQYFGPGTRLLVL.

The chain recombines TRBV4-1 with TRBJ2-7; no clear D. The CDR3 has 14 amino acids. V lost 4 bases to trimming and J lost 5 bases, with 15 bases between them. CDR1 is MGHRA, CDR2 YSYEKL, per germline. CDR3 sequence (DNA): TGCGCCAGCAGCCTCCAAGGGATTACCCACGAGCAGTACTTC. The encoded protein is CASSLQGITHEQYF.

This sequence joins TRBV7-9 and TRBJ2-7; TRBD2 is a possible D gene (6 bases). The CDR3 consists of 12 residues. The V gene lost 3 bases and the J gene lost 5 bases, with 8 bases spanning the gap. Germline loops: CDR1 SEHNR, CDR2 FQNEAQ (reference sequence). The CDR3 loop is CASSFPGDEQYF. In DNA, the CDR3 is TGTGCCAGCAGCTTTCCGGGGGACGAGCAGTACTTC.

The CDR3 loop is CASSPRDRLPTQYF. For the CDR3, the DNA is TGTGCCAGCAGCCCGAGGGACAGACTTCCAACCCAGTACTTC. The J gene is TRBJ2-5, the V gene TRBV5-5; the match to TRBD1 covers 7 bases. The germline CDR1 and CDR2 sequences are SGHKS and YYEKEE (reference sequence). The CDR3 is made up of 14 amino acids. The J segment lost 8 bases and the V segment lost 4 bases, leaving 11 bases of the junction unmatched.

The genes are TRBV10-3 and TRBJ1-1, with 7 bases aligning to TRBD1. Germline trimming cut 4 bases from V and 4 bases from J; bases unmatched to any gene: 12. This CDR3 has 16 residues. CDR1 and CDR2 from the germline V gene are ENHRY and SYGVKD. CDR3 in amino acids: CAISGLGGAGGTEAFF. As DNA, the CDR3 is TGTGCCATCAGTGGGTTAGGCGGGGCAGGGGGCACTGAAGCTTTCTTT.

V and J are TRBV19 and TRBJ1-4; D possibly corresponds to TRBD1 (6 bases). The V gene's germline CDR1 is LNHDA and CDR2 SQIVND (reference sequence). There are 15 residues in the CDR3. V was pared by 1 base and J by 6 bases, with 12 bases between. CDR3 sequence reads: CASSIAGPGDEKLFF. The CDR3 region has the DNA TGTGCCAGTAGTATAGCCGGTCCAGGGGATGAAAAACTGTTTTTT. Supplemented by reference TRBV19 and TRBJ1-4, the full variable domain reads DGGITQSPKYLFRKEGQNVTLSCEQNLNHDAMYWYRQDPGQGLRLIYYSQIVNDFQKGDIAEGYSVSREKKESFPLTVTSAQKNPTAFYLCASSIAGPGDEKLFFGSGTQLSVL.

The chain couples TRBV2 to TRBJ1-5; no clear D gene. There are 12 residues in the CDR3. Per the germline V gene, CDR1 is SNHLY and CDR2 is FYNNEI. V gave up 3 bases and J gave up 7 bases, with 7 bases separating them. The CDR3 DNA sequence: TGTGCCAGCAGTGACCCCCCCCAGCCCCAGCATTTT. Encoded protein: CASSDPPQPQHF.

The chain is built from TRBV30 and TRBJ1-4, with TRBD1 identical over 7 bases. The CDR3 consists of 14 residues. The V gene end was trimmed by 4 bases and the J gene end by 8 bases; junction bases not matched to a gene: 10. Germline V gene data show CDR1 as GTSNPN and CDR2 as SVGIG (reference sequence). The CDR3 sequence is CAWKGTVPSEKLFF. The DNA of the CDR3 is TGTGCCTGGAAAGGGACAGTGCCTTCCGAAAAACTGTTTTTT. Variable domain in full (rest from reference TRBV30 and TRBJ1-4): SQTIHQWPATLVQPVGSPLSLECTVEGTSNPNLYWYRQAAGRGLQLLFYSVGIGQISSEVPQNLSASRPQDRQFILSSKKLLLSDSGFYLCAWKGTVPSEKLFFGSGTQLSVL.

CDR3 protein: CASSGAGTDTQYF. For the CDR3, the DNA is TGTGCCAGCAGTGGAGCAGGCACAGATACGCAGTATTTT. J is TRBJ2-3 and V is TRBV2, with D hard to call. The V gene's germline CDR1 is SNHLY and CDR2 FYNNEI. This CDR3 has 13 residues. V lost 4 bases, J lost 1 base, and 6 bases lay in between.

The chain joins TRBV5-1 to TRBJ2-7; D remains ambiguous. V lost 0 bases to trimming and J lost 0 bases, with 7 bases between them. Germline V gene data show CDR1 as SGHRS and CDR2 as YFSETQ. This CDR3 contains 14 residues. The CDR3 sequence: CASSLAYGSYEQYF. CDR3 DNA: TGCGCCAGCAGCTTGGCATACGGCTCCTACGAGCAGTACTTC. Supplemented by reference TRBV5-1 and TRBJ2-7, the full variable domain reads KAGVTQTPRYLIKTRGQQVTLSCSPISGHRSVSWYQQTPGQGLQFLFEYFSETQRNKGNFPGRFSGRQFSNSRSEMNVSTLELGDSALYLCASSLAYGSYEQYFGPGTRLTVT.

The CDR3 reads CASSVDDTEAFF. The CDR3 nucleotides are TGTGCCAGCAGCGTCGATGACACTGAAGCTTTCTTT. J is TRBJ1-1 and V is TRBV5-8; D remains ambiguous. The CDR3 is 12 residues long. The ends were cut back, 4 bases at V and 3 bases at J, with 7 bases in the middle. From germline, CDR1 is SGHTS and CDR2 YDEGEE.

This sequence joins TRBV25-1 and TRBJ2-3; 14 nucleotides match TRBD2. Germline CDR1 is MGHDK and CDR2 is SYGVNS. This CDR3 spans 18 amino acids. V shed 1 base and J 1 base; nucleotides not matched to a gene: 4. CDR3 DNA sequence: TGTGCCAGCAGTGAATCGGGACTAGCGGGAGCCCGCACAGATACGCAGTATTTT. Protein sequence: CASSESGLAGARTDTQYF.

This chain uses TRBV5-4 with TRBJ2-7; tentatively, D is TRBD1 (7 bases). V lost 4 bases and J 0 bases, leaving 17 bases between the germline ends. The CDR3 spans 16 residues. CDR1 and CDR2 from the germline V gene are SGHNT and YYREEE (reference sequence). CDR3 sequence reads: CASSPMQGGHSYEQYF. CDR3 DNA: TGTGCCAGCAGCCCTATGCAGGGGGGTCACTCCTACGAGCAGTACTTC.

This clone has only one observation. This chain connects TRBV29-1 to TRBJ1-4; TRBD1 agrees at 12 bases. V lost 7 bases to trimming and J lost 8 bases; unmatched junction nucleotides: 8. Germline V gene sequence: CDR1 SQVTM, CDR2 ANQGSEA. The CDR3 has 14 residues. The CDR3 bases are TGCAGCGCCCCTGGGACAGGGGGCGGGGAAAAACTGTTTTTT. It is translated as CSAPGTGGGEKLFF.

The genes are TRBV14 and TRBJ1-2; 7 nucleotides align to TRBD1. This CDR3 has 13 residues. CDR1 is SGHDN, CDR2 FVKESK, per germline. With 2 bases clipped from V and 6 bases from J, the junction kept 3 bases outside the gene matches. CDR3 protein: CASSQTGDNGYTF. Here the CDR3 DNA reads TGTGCCAGCAGCCAAACAGGGGACAATGGCTACACCTTC.

A word on this clone: A junction end diverges from the germline sequence, so it may reflect a read error. The rearrangement joins TRBV7-7 to TRBJ2-1; 10 bases fit TRBD2. Germline-derived CDR1 and CDR2 are SSHAT and FNYEAQ (reference sequence). This CDR3 is 15 amino acids long. The CDR3 loop reads CASSLGAGGYNEQFF. The CDR3 DNA is TGTGCTAGCAGTTTGGGAGCGGGAGGGTACAATGAGCAGTTCTTC.